This T cell receptor (beta chain) was found in a study of shared clonotypes between healthy human individuals. In the case of this clone: Other DNA sequences in the same sample also yield this CDR3.

Sequenced by immunoSEQ multiplex PCR; TCRdb stores in-frame clones only, minus some. The table lists about 2.3 million clones, around 93% of them singletons. The TCR was taken from a man aged 18 to 35 in good health. Some clones in this sample may be carry-over from other donors' samples. Specimen: naive CD4+ T cells from PBMCs. The subset: CD45RA+ positively selected.

CDR3: CASSPGVFTDTQYF. In DNA, the CDR3 is TGCGCCAGCAGCCCAGGGGTGTTCACAGATACGCAGTATTTT. The genes are TRBV5-1 and TRBJ2-3, with D possibly matching TRBD1 (6 bases). With 4 bases removed from V and 2 bases from J, the gap between germline ends came to 11 bases. CDR1 and CDR2 from the germline V gene are SGHRS and YFSETQ. The CDR3 contains 14 residues.